The rows below give T cell receptor beta chains drawn from one sample of a study of T cell changes during pregnancy in multiple sclerosis. Some clones are missing from TCRdb's copy, which holds only in-frame ones; the method was immunoSEQ multiplex PCR. The sample holds approximately 31,000 clones; about nine tenths are singletons and the top ten take over 3.5%. Here the sequenced sample was CD8+ T cells from peripheral blood mononuclear cells, taken in the second trimester of pregnancy. The receptor set was obtained from a female donor with multiple sclerosis, enrolled in a pregnancy study. The CDR3 runs from the conserved cysteine through the conserved F or W. A D gene is named only where the DNA matches it firmly. Size is stated for part of the rows, as once, few or many counts, or as a class when the clone is expanded.

V gene	D gene	J gene	clone size	CDR3 protein	CDR3 DNA
TRBV4-1	TRBD2	TRBJ2-1	NA	CASSPSSGSNNEQFF	TGCGCCAGCAGCCCCTCTAGCGGAAGTAACAATGAGCAGTTCTTC
TRBV11-2	TRBD2	TRBJ2-1	NA	CASSRGRLAGFGPGGEQFF	TGTGCCAGCAGCCGCGGCCGACTAGCGGGATTCGGGCCGGGTGGTGAGCAGTTCTTC
TRBV4-1	NA	TRBJ1-2	few	CASSQGPGVSYGYTF	TGCGCCAGCAGCCAGGGACCAGGGGTTAGCTATGGCTACACCTTC
TRBV11-2	NA	TRBJ1-1	NA	CASSLGQGTEAFF	TGTGCCAGCAGCTTGGGGCAGGGCACTGAAGCTTTCTTT
TRBV27	TRBD1	TRBJ2-7	NA	CASKGDRGVYEQYF	TGTGCCAGCAAAGGGGACAGGGGAGTTTACGAGCAGTACTTC
TRBV27	NA	TRBJ2-3	NA	CASSPRYGTDTQYF	TGTGCCAGCAGCCCTAGGTATGGCACAGATACGCAGTATTTT
TRBV7-9	NA	TRBJ1-2	NA	CASGNQGFNYGYTF	TGTGCCAGCGGGAACCAGGGTTTTAACTATGGCTACACCTTC
TRBV4-1	NA	TRBJ1-5	NA	CASSQNRVSNQPQHF	TGCGCCAGCAGCCAGAACAGGGTTAGCAATCAGCCCCAGCATTTT
TRBV6-5	NA	TRBJ2-2	NA	CASSYRGAPWGGELFF	TGTGCCAGCAGTTACCGGGGGGCCCCCTGGGGCGGGGAGCTGTTTTTT
TRBV30	NA	TRBJ2-3	NA	CAWSIGTSNTDTQYF	TGTGCCTGGAGTATAGGGACTTCGAACACAGATACGCAGTATTTT
TRBV7-8	TRBD2	TRBJ2-7	NA	CASSFGRNYEQYF	TGTGCCAGCAGCTTCGGGAGGAACTACGAGCAGTACTTC
TRBV28	TRBD2	TRBJ2-7	NA	CASSRGLAGLAYEQYF	TGTGCCAGCAGTCGAGGACTAGCGGGCTTAGCCTACGAGCAGTACTTC
TRBV19	NA	TRBJ1-2	NA	CASTGRESGYTF	TGTGCCAGTACGGGGAGAGAGTCTGGCTACACCTTC
TRBV30	NA	TRBJ2-7	once	CAWSPRDTHYEQYF	TGTGCCTGGAGCCCTCGGGACACCCACTACGAGCAGTACTTC
TRBV6-1	TRBD1	TRBJ2-5	NA	CASSAGTGVPQETQYF	TGTGCCAGCAGTGCCGGGACAGGAGTCCCCCAAGAGACCCAGTACTTC
TRBV7-2	TRBD2	TRBJ2-5	medium-sized	CASSLMDPGLAAVKETQYF	TGTGCCAGCAGCCTTATGGACCCGGGACTAGCGGCCGTTAAAGAGACCCAGTACTTC
TRBV4-1	TRBD2	TRBJ2-1	NA	CASSQLLAGEEEQFF	TGCGCCAGCAGCCAATTACTAGCGGGAGAGGAGGAGCAGTTCTTC
TRBV29-1	NA	TRBJ2-1	NA	CSVESARVASYNEQFF	TGCAGCGTTGAAAGCGCCAGGGTCGCCTCCTACAATGAGCAGTTCTTC
TRBV7-8	NA	TRBJ1-2	few	CASSLFPRGGALGRGYTF	TGTGCCAGCAGCTTGTTCCCGCGGGGGGGCGCCTTGGGTAGGGGCTACACCTTC
TRBV7-2	NA	TRBJ2-7	few	CASSSPGGTYEQYF	TGTGCCAGCAGCTCACCGGGCGGGACCTACGAGCAGTACTTC
TRBV4-1	NA	TRBJ2-7	once	CASSPQQGAYEQYF	TGCGCCAGCAGCCCACAACAGGGAGCCTACGAGCAGTACTTC
TRBV7-9	TRBD1	TRBJ2-7	NA	CASSHGTDPSEQYF	TGTGCCAGCAGCCACGGGACAGATCCCTCTGAGCAGTACTTC
TRBV29-1	TRBD1	TRBJ1-4	NA	CSVQTGGENEKLFF	TGCAGCGTACAAACAGGGGGCGAGAATGAAAAACTGTTTTTT